This TCR beta chain was retrieved from a study of tumor-infiltrating lymphocytes in localized non-small cell lung cancer (dated by TCRdb to the early 2020s). Describing the broader study: The cohort included patients whose samples were collected after neoadjuvant chemotherapy, as well as both smokers and never-smokers and several histologies. A total of around 50 patients were part of the paired comparison of immunoSEQ T-cell fraction between tumor and uninvolved lung. From each patient came resected tumor tissue plus uninvolved lung tissue from that same patient, and the uninvolved lung tissue was described as non-adjacent to the tumor. The overall ICON cohort was composed of 140 or so surgical patients with localized non-small cell lung cancer whose tumors were resected. Flow cytometry, multiplex immunofluorescence, RNA-seq, exome sequencing and proteomics were applied to the same patients as TCR sequencing, which was one of several integrated assays. Paper-wide results and their limitations: Since assay coverage differed from patient to patient depending on how much tissue was available, TCR sequencing was done for only a subset of the cohort. TCR-derived T-cell fraction did not differ between the flow cytometry-defined immunotypes IM1 (good prognosis) and IM2 (poor prognosis). In line with immunofluorescence CD3 counts, TCRbeta sequencing supported higher T cell infiltration in tumors compared with uninvolved lung tissue. Because different assays used different pieces of the same tissue, technical variation could not be distinguished from intratumor heterogeneity. Recurrence-free survival showed no association with tumor T-cell fraction measured by TCR sequencing (p = 0.61).

Patient enrollment in ICON started in early 2016, and the final patient was enrolled in 2018. In a subcohort of around 77 patients, fresh tumor and matched uninvolved tissue were collected for in-depth immune analyses, with TCR sequencing among those analyses. TCR sequencing was performed on DNA isolated from bulk tissue, without cell sorting. The junction carries 18 bases between V and J, which are trimmed by 4 bases and 5 bases respectively. In the germline V gene (reference sequence), CDR1 corresponds to SGHKS and CDR2 to YYEKEE. The CDR3 sequence holds 15 residues, the cysteine and phenylalanine included. Only CDR3 DNA remains: 45 bases, in frame from the first base. As to this clone: Its antigen specificity is not known. There are no base qualities to consult, and no much larger clone falls within one base.

The T-cell fraction in tumor and uninvolved lung tissue was provided by TCR sequencing with the immunoSEQ assay. From the authors' description of their analysis: To analyze survival, patients were divided into a high T-cell fraction group (upper tertile) and a low T-cell fraction group (lower two tertiles), and the two groups were compared using a log-rank test. A signed-rank test was used to check for differences in T-cell fraction between paired tumor and uninvolved lung. This is the immuneACCESS table as TCRdb keeps it, with only in-frame sequences that have V and J called. A part of the clones is gone; compared with another copy, unresolved V genes explain less than half, and the rest is unexplained. That table supplies the V and J calls and clone size; D and trimming were determined from the DNA. A total of over 10,000 clones appear in this sample, about four fifths of them only once. Of the sample, approximately 12% falls within the top ten clones.

The TCR was taken from a human donor with non-small cell lung cancer. This chain joins TRBV5-5 to TRBJ2-5; no confident D gene assignment can be made. Input material: lung tumor tissue. The nucleotide sequence is given as TGTGCCAGCAGCGGGGAAGGCGTGAGAAAGGAGACCCAGTACTTC. It encodes CASSGEGVRKETQYF.